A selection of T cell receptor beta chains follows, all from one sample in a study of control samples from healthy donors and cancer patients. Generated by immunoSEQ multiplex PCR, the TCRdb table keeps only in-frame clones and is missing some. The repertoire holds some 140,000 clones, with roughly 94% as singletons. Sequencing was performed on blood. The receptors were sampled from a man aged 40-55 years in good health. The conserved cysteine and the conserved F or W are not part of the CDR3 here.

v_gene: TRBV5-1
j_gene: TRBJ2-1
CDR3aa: ASSLLAGGNEQF

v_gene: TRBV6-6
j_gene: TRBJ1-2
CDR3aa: ASALTNYGYT

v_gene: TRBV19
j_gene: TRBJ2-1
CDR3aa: ASSMFNEQF

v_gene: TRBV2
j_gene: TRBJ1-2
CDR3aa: ASTPKGVRGYT

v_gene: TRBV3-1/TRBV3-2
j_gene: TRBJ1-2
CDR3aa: ASSQDYIGTGGNGYT

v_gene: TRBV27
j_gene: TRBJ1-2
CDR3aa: ASSSQRQGSLNYGYT

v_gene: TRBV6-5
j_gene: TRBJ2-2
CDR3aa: ASTRTQTNTGELF

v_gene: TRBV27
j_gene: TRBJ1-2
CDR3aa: ASSGTGGSNYGYT

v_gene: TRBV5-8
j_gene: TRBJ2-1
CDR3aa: ASSLEVRAAGGYNEQF

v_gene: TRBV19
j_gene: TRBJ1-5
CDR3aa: ASSISGTPWGQPQH

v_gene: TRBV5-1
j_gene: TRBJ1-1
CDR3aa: ASSLIAGEAF

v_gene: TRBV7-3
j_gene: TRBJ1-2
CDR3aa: ASSPQGADGYT

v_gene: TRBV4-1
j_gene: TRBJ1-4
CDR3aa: ASSLNEGLDEKLF

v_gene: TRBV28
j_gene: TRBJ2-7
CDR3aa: ASSFSGQGSREQY

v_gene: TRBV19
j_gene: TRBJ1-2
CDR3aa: ASVMSGGEDNYGYT

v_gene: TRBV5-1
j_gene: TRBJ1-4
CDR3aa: ASSFGTATNEKLF

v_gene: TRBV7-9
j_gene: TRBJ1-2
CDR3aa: ASSYPGAGRYGYT

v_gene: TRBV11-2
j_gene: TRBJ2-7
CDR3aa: ASSKGDRKGSYEQY

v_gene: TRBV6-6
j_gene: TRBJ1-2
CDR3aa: ASSSTGFVGYT

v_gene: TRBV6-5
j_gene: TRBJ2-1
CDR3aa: ASSLDRGAYNEQF

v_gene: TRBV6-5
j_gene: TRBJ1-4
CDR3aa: ASSYSPTSGEKLF

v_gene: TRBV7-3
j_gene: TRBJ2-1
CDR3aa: ASSSTGTPPNEQF

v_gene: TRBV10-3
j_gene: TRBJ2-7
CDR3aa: AISKGDGYEQY

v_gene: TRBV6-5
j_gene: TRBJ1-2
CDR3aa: ASSYLTGANYGYT

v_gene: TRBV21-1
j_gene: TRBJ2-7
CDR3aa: AGSKQGKDYEQY

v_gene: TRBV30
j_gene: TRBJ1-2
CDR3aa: AFLYPGPGYT

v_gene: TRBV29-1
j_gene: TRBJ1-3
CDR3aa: SVTGAGNTIY

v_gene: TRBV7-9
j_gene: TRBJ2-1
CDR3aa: ASSSHLGPNYNEQF

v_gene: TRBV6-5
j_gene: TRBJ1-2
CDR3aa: ASSKGGGGSYGYT

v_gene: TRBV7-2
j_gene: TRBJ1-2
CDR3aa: ASSLVGGQANYGYT

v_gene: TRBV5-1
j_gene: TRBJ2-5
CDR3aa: ASSLDGGQETQY

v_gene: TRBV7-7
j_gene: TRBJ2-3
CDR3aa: ASSPGLAGDTQY

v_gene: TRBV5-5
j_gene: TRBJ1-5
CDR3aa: ASSSGQGYQPQH

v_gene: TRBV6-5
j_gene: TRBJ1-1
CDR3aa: ASRETEAF

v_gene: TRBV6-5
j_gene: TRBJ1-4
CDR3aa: ASTRARALGEKLF

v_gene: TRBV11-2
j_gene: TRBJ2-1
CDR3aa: ASSLGTGGNQIRNEQF

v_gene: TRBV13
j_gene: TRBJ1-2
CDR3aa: ASSLGGGAYGYT

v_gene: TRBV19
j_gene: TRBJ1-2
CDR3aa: ASRGDGRLYGYT

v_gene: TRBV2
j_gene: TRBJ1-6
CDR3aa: ASSRDGYNSPLH

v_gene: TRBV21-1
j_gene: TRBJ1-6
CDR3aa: ASSKVSGGNSPLH

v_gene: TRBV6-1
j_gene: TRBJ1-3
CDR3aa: ASSEAWGTGASWGNTIY

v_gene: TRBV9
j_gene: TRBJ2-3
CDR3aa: ASSVGGDPPDTQY

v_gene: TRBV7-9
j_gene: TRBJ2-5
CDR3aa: ASRSGHLQETQY

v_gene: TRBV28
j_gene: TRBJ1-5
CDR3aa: ASSLGRGLVVNQPQH

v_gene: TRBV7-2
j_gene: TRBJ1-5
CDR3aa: ASSPGAGRSLSNQPQH

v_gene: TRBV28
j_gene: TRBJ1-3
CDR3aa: ASSSPGNTIY

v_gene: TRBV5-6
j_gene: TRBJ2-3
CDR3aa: ASSPTSGGAGFADTQY